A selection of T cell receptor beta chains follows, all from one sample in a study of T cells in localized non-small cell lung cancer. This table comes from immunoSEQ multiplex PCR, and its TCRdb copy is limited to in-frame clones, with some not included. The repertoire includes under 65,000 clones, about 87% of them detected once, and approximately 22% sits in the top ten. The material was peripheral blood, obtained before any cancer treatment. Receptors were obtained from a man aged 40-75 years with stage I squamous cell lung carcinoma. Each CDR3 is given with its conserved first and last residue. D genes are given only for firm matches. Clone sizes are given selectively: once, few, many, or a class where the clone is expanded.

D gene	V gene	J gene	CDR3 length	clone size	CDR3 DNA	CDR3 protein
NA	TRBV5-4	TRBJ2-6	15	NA	TGTGCCAGCAGCTTGGACAGGGCTGGGGCCAACGTCCTGACTTTC	CASSLDRAGANVLTF
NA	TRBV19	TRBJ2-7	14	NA	TGTGCCAGTAGTATGGACCGGTACTCCTACGAGCAGTACTTC	CASSMDRYSYEQYF
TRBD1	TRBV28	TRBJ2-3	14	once	TGTGCCAGCAGCCCGACAGGGATATTAGATACGCAGTATTTT	CASSPTGILDTQYF
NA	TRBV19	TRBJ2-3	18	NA	TGTGCCAGTAGTATAGAGGCTGCCCTACCCCCGGGCGCAGATACGCAGTATTTT	CASSIEAALPPGADTQYF
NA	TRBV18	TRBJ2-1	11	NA	TGTGCCAGCTCACCAAGGAATGAGCAGTTCTTC	CASSPRNEQFF
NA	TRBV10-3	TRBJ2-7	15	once	TGTGCCATCTCCCGGCCCCCCGAGGGAGAGTACGAGCAGTACTTC	CAISRPPEGEYEQYF
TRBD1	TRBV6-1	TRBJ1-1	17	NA	TGTGCCAGCAGTGAACGGGGCCAGGGGGGGTTCAACACTGAAGCTTTCTTT	CASSERGQGGFNTEAFF
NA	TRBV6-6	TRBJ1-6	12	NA	TGTGCCAGCAGGGCAGCACCTTCACCCCTCCACTTT	CASRAAPSPLHF
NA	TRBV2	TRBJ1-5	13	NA	TGTGCCAGCAGTAACAGATACAATCAGCCCCAGCATTTT	CASSNRYNQPQHF
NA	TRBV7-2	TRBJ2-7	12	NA	TGTGCCAGCAGCTCGGACCAGCGCCAGCAGTACTTC	CASSSDQRQQYF
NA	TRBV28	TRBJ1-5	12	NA	TGTGCCAGCAAATATAGCAATCAGCCCCAGCATTTT	CASKYSNQPQHF
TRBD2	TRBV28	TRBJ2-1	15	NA	TGTGCCAGCAGTCTGACTAGCGGCATATACAATGAGCAGTTCTTC	CASSLTSGIYNEQFF
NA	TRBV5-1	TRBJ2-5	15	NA	TGCGCCAGCAGCTTATATGGGGAGAGGGGAGAGACCCAGTACTTC	CASSLYGERGETQYF
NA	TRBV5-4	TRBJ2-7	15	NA	TGTGCCAGCAGCCACCGGACAGAGAGAAGATACGAGCAGTACTTC	CASSHRTERRYEQYF
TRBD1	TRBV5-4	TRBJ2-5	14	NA	TGTGCCAGCAGCGTACCGGGACAGCAAGAGACCCAGTACTTC	CASSVPGQQETQYF
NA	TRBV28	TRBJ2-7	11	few	TGTGCCAGCAGTTCTCCCTACGAGCAGTACTTC	CASSSPYEQYF
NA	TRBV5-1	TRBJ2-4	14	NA	TGCGCCAGCAGGGCCCTTCATGCCAAAAACATTCAGTACTTC	CASRALHAKNIQYF
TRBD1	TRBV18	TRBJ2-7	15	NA	TGTGCCAGCTCACCACAGCGGACAGGGGCCTACGAGCAGTACTTC	CASSPQRTGAYEQYF
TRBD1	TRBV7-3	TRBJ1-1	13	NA	TGTGCCAGCAGCCCTGGACAGGGCGGGAAAGCTTTCTTT	CASSPGQGGKAFF
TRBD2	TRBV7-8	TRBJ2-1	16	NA	TGTGCCAGCAGTTTGCCGGGGACTAGCCCTGCTGTCGGGCAGTTCTTC	CASSLPGTSPAVGQFF
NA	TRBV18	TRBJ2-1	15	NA	TGTGCCAGCTCACCACCCTCCGGGAAAGGCCGTGAGCAGTTCTTC	CASSPPSGKGREQFF
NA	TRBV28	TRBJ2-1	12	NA	TGTGCCAGCAGTTCGACCTGGAATGAGCAGTTCTTC	CASSSTWNEQFF
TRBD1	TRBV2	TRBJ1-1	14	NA	TGTGCCAGCAGTGACAGGGGGATGAACACTGAAGCTTTCTTT	CASSDRGMNTEAFF
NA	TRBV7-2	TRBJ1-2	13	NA	TGTGCCAGCAGCCCCCAAGCCGGGTTCGGCTACACCTTC	CASSPQAGFGYTF
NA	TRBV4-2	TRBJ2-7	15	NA	TGTGCCAGCAGCCAAGAAGCCAGCACCTCCTACGAGCAGTACTTC	CASSQEASTSYEQYF
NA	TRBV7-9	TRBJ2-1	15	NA	TGTGCCAGCAGCCCTCGACCAGCCGGGGACAATGAGCAGTTCTTC	CASSPRPAGDNEQFF
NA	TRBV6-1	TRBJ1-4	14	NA	TGTGCCAGCAGGCCGGAGCTCTGGGGTGAAAAACTGTTTTTT	CASRPELWGEKLFF
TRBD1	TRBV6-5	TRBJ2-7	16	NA	TGTGCCAGCAGTTACTCGACGCAGGGGGCAAGATACGAGCAGTACTTC	CASSYSTQGARYEQYF
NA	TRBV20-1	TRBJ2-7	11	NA	TGCAGTGCTAGTGGTGGCGGGGAGCAGTACTTC	CSASGGGEQYF
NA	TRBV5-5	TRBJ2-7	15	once	TGTGCCAGCAGCTTCGGACATAGGAGCTCCTACGAGCAGTACTTC	CASSFGHRSSYEQYF
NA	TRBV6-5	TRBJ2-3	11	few	TGTGCCAGCAGTTACGGAGATACGCAGTATTTT	CASSYGDTQYF
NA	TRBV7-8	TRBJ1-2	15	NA	TGTGCCAGCAGCTTAATATTAGGGGACGACTATGGCTACACCTTC	CASSLILGDDYGYTF
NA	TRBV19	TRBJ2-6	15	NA	TGTGCCAGTAGTATAGGGGGCTCTGGGGCCAACGTCCTGACTTTC	CASSIGGSGANVLTF
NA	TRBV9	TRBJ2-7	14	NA	TGTGCCAGCAGCTCGGACGCGAGCTCCTACGAGCAGTACTTC	CASSSDASSYEQYF
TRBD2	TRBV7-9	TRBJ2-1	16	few	TGTGCCAGCAGCGAGGGACTAGCGGGAAACTACAATGAGCAGTTCTTC	CASSEGLAGNYNEQFF
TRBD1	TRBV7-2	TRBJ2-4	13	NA	TGTGCCAGCAGCAAGGACAGGGAAAACATTCAGTACTTC	CASSKDRENIQYF
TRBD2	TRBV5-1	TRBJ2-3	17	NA	TGCGCCAGCAGCTCCCGACTAGCGGGAGAGGGCACAGATACGCAGTATTTT	CASSSRLAGEGTDTQYF
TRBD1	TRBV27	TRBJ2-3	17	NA	TGTGCCAGCACCCCCCCCTTCGGGACAGGGGTCACAGATACGCAGTATTTT	CASTPPFGTGVTDTQYF
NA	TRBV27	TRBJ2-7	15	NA	TGTGCCAGCAGTTTATCCCCGGGAGAGGGGAACGAGCAGTACTTC	CASSLSPGEGNEQYF
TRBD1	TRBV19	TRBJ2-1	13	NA	TGTGCCAGTAGTATAGACTGGGACAGGGAGCAGTTCTTC	CASSIDWDREQFF
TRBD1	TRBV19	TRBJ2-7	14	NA	TGTGCCAGTAGCCTACAGGGGGCCTCCTACGAGCAGTACTTC	CASSLQGASYEQYF
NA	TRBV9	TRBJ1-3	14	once	TGTGCCAGCAGCGTAGGAGACTCTGGAAACACCATATATTTT	CASSVGDSGNTIYF
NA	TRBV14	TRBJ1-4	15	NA	TGTGCCAGCAGCCAAGCCGGGCACAAGGGAGAAAAACTGTTTTTT	CASSQAGHKGEKLFF
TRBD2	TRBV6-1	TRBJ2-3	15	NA	TGTGCCAGCAGTGAAAGCGGGACTAGCACAGATACGCAGTATTTT	CASSESGTSTDTQYF
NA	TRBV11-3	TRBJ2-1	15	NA	TGTGCCAGCAGCCCAGGGTCAGGGTTCGGCAATGAGCAGTTCTTC	CASSPGSGFGNEQFF
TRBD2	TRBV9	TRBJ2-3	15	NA	TGTGCCAGCAGCGTAGAAGCGGGAGGGCCAGATACGCAGTATTTT	CASSVEAGGPDTQYF
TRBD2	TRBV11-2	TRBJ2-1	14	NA	TGTGCCAGCAGCTTAAACGCGGGAGTAGGTGAGCAGTTCTTC	CASSLNAGVGEQFF
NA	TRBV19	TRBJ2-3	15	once	TGTGCCAGCAACCCGGGACCGACGGCCACAGATACGCAGTATTTT	CASNPGPTATDTQYF
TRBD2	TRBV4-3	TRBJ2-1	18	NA	TGCGCCAGCAGCGAAGGTGGAGGAGAGCGGGAGTTCTACAATGAGCAGTTCTTC	CASSEGGGEREFYNEQFF
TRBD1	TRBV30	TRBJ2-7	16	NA	TGTGCCTGGAGTCCTAACAGGGGTTTCTTTCCCTACGAGCAGTACTTC	CAWSPNRGFFPYEQYF
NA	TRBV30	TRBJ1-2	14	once	TGTGCCTGGAGTGTTTTAGGGAGCCACTATGGCTACACCTTC	CAWSVLGSHYGYTF